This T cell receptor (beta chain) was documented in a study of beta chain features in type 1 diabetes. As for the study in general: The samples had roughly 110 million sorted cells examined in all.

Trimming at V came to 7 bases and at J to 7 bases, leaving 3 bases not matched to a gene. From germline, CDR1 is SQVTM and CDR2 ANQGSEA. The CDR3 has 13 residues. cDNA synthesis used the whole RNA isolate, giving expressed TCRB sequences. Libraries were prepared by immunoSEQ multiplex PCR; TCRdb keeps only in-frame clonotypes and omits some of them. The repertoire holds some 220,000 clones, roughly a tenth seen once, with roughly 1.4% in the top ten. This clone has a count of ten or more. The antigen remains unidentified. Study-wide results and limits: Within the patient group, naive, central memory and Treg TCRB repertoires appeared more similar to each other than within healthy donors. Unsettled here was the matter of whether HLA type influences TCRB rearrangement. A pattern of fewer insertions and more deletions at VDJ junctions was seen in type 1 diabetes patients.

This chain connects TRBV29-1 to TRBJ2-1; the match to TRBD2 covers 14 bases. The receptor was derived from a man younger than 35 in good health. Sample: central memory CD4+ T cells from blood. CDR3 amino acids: CSDRLAGGNEQFF. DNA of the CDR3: TGCAGCGATCGACTAGCGGGGGGGAATGAGCAGTTCTTC.